The rows below give T cell receptor beta chains drawn from one sample of a study of blood T cell repertoires in COVID-19. TCRdb keeps only in-frame clones here, not all; method: immunoSEQ multiplex PCR. Of roughly 67,000 clones in the sample, about 83% were seen once. The source material was peripheral blood. The receptor source for this set is a woman between 55 and 75 years old with acute or convalescent COVID-19. CDR3s include the opening cysteine and the closing phenylalanine or tryptophan. A D gene is named only where the DNA matches it firmly. Clone size is stated in some rows and not others, as once, few, many or a class when expanded.

clone_size,j_call,d_call,v_call,cdr3_aa,cdr3_nt
NA,TRBJ1-6,NA,TRBV2,CASSEEWPYNSPLHF,TGTGCCAGCAGTGAAGAGTGGCCCTATAATTCACCCCTCCACTTT
NA,TRBJ1-6,NA,TRBV18,CASSPFRVTYNSPLHF,TGTGCCAGCTCACCCTTTCGGGTAACCTATAATTCACCCCTCCACTTT
NA,TRBJ1-4,TRBD1,TRBV5-1,CASSGDRGYEKLFF,TGCGCCAGCAGCGGGGACAGGGGATATGAAAAACTGTTTTTT
NA,TRBJ2-1,TRBD2,TRBV30,CAWSVGLDRNEQFF,TGTGCCTGGAGTGTGGGACTAGACCGAAATGAGCAGTTCTTC
NA,TRBJ2-1,TRBD1,TRBV5-6,CASSLAGQGENEQFF,TGTGCCAGCAGCTTGGCGGGACAGGGGGAAAATGAGCAGTTCTTC
once,TRBJ1-2,NA,TRBV24-1,CAASDGYGYTF,TGTGCCGCCAGTGACGGCTATGGCTACACCTTC
NA,TRBJ2-6,NA,TRBV9,CASQKGNSGANVLTF,TGTGCCAGCCAAAAGGGTAACTCTGGGGCCAACGTCTTGACTTTC
NA,TRBJ1-2,NA,TRBV19,CASSSNYGYTF,TGTGCCAGTAGTTCGAACTATGGCTACACCTTC
NA,TRBJ1-2,TRBD1,TRBV7-2,CASSLGQGAWGYTF,TGTGCCAGCAGCCTCGGACAGGGGGCGTGGGGCTACACCTTC
NA,TRBJ1-5,TRBD1,TRBV5-1,CASSLRTGDNQPQHF,TGCGCCAGCAGCTTGAGGACAGGGGACAATCAGCCCCAGCATTTT
NA,TRBJ1-1,NA,TRBV19,CASRRQGYMNTEAFF,TGTGCCAGTAGGAGGCAGGGGTACATGAACACTGAAGCTTTCTTT
NA,TRBJ2-5,NA,TRBV7-3,CASSLSVGETQYF,TGTGCCAGCAGCTTGAGCGTCGGAGAGACCCAGTACTTC
NA,TRBJ2-5,NA,TRBV11-2,CASSLQTGLSVVQTQYF,TGTGCCAGCAGCTTACAGACCGGGTTATCGGTCGTACAGACCCAGTACTTC
NA,TRBJ1-2,TRBD1,TRBV6-6,CASSGTGYGYTF,TGTGCCAGCAGCGGGACAGGGTACGGCTACACCTTC
NA,TRBJ1-1,TRBD1,TRBV2,CASKWERDSTEAFF,TGTGCCAGTAAATGGGAAAGGGACAGCACTGAAGCTTTCTTT
NA,TRBJ1-5,TRBD1,TRBV27,CASREGTGHQPQHF,TGTGCCAGCAGGGAAGGGACAGGGCATCAGCCCCAGCATTTT
NA,TRBJ1-6,TRBD1,TRBV11-2,CASTPLSGGRSPLHF,TGTGCCAGCACGCCCCTCTCAGGGGGAAGGTCACCCCTCCACTTT
NA,TRBJ2-3,TRBD2,TRBV18,CASSPPIAGVGTDTQYF,TGTGCCAGCTCACCACCGATAGCGGGGGTAGGCACAGATACGCAGTATTTT
NA,TRBJ2-7,TRBD2,TRBV5-1,CASSPTAGGISAYEQYF,TGCGCCAGCAGCCCCACAGCGGGGGGGATCTCGGCTTACGAGCAGTACTTC
NA,TRBJ1-2,NA,TRBV29-1,CSVLPSLSPANYGYTF,TGCAGCGTCCTTCCCTCCCTCAGTCCTGCAAACTATGGCTACACCTTC
few,TRBJ2-1,NA,TRBV5-4,CASSLPQVGTEQFF,TGTGCCAGCAGCCTCCCCCAGGTGGGTACTGAGCAGTTCTTC
NA,TRBJ1-1,NA,TRBV24-1,CATSESRPGTEAFF,TGTGCCACCAGTGAGTCCAGGCCGGGGACTGAAGCTTTCTTT
NA,TRBJ2-5,TRBD2,TRBV3-1/TRBV3-2,CASSLRTSGLGETQYF,TGTGCCAGCAGCCTCCGGACTAGCGGCCTTGGGGAGACCCAGTACTTC
NA,TRBJ2-7,TRBD1,TRBV19,CASSRTGDTYEQYF,TGTGCCAGTAGTAGGACAGGGGACACCTACGAGCAGTACTTC
NA,TRBJ1-5,TRBD1,TRBV11-2,CASSLGDREEQPQHF,TGTGCCAGCAGCTTAGGGGACAGGGAAGAGCAGCCCCAGCATTTT
NA,TRBJ2-5,TRBD2,TRBV29-1,CSVASGTGRAQETQYF,TGCAGCGTTGCCTCGGGCACCGGGAGGGCCCAAGAGACCCAGTACTTC
NA,TRBJ1-1,TRBD1,TRBV3-1/TRBV3-2,CASSQPRDRGNTEAFF,TGTGCCAGCAGCCAGCCCCGGGACAGGGGGAACACTGAAGCTTTCTTT
once,TRBJ1-2,NA,TRBV9,CASSAGGPYGYTF,TGTGCCAGCAGCGCCGGGGGGCCCTATGGCTACACCTTC
NA,TRBJ1-2,TRBD1,TRBV9,CASSPVGDRAFGYTF,TGTGCCAGCAGCCCAGTGGGGGACAGGGCTTTTGGCTACACCTTC
NA,TRBJ1-4,TRBD1,TRBV7-9,CASSRGQGNEKLFF,TGTGCCAGCAGCCGAGGACAGGGAAATGAAAAACTGTTTTTT
NA,TRBJ2-7,NA,TRBV7-8,CASSLAGAYEQYF,TGTGCCAGCAGCTTAGCCGGGGCCTACGAGCAGTACTTC
NA,TRBJ2-5,NA,TRBV28,CASNFRKGTQETQYF,TGTGCCAGCAACTTCAGGAAGGGGACACAAGAGACCCAGTACTTC
NA,TRBJ2-1,TRBD2,TRBV7-3,CASSSAGGIHNEQFF,TGTGCCAGCAGTTCAGCGGGGGGGATCCACAATGAGCAGTTCTTC
NA,TRBJ1-1,NA,TRBV3-1/TRBV3-2,CASSQVRQNSNTEAFF,TGTGCCAGCAGCCAGGTCAGACAGAATTCGAACACTGAAGCTTTCTTT
NA,TRBJ1-1,NA,TRBV11-2,CASSLEPGKNTEAFF,TGTGCCAGCAGCTTAGAGCCAGGAAAGAACACTGAAGCTTTCTTT
NA,TRBJ1-1,NA,TRBV19,CASRSGVETEAFF,TGTGCCAGCCGGAGCGGGGTTGAAACTGAAGCTTTCTTT
NA,TRBJ1-2,NA,TRBV7-3,CASSSGEGYTF,TGTGCCAGCAGCTCTGGGGAGGGCTACACCTTC
NA,TRBJ2-3,NA,TRBV7-3,CASSTLQDGHTQYF,TGTGCCAGCAGCACCTTACAGGACGGCCATACGCAGTATTTT
NA,TRBJ2-2,NA,TRBV10-1,CASNQVSAGELFF,TGCGCCAGCAACCAGGTTTCCGCCGGGGAGCTGTTTTTT
NA,TRBJ2-1,TRBD2,TRBV10-3,CAISESQSGGYNEQFF,TGTGCCATCAGTGAGAGTCAGAGCGGGGGGTACAATGAGCAGTTCTTC